The 24 T cell receptor beta chains in this list originate from one sample, sequenced in a study of neoadjuvant anti-PD-1 for oral cavity cancer. Assay used: immunoSEQ multiplex PCR; TCRdb lists only in-frame clones, some missing. The data contain around 17,000 clones, around two thirds of them singletons. The input for sequencing was PBMCs, taken before nivolumab (anti-PD-1) treatment. The receptors here all came from a person aged 40 to 85 with oral cavity squamous cell carcinoma.

V usage is TRBV6-5 and J usage is TRBJ1-4; D is undetermined. There are 13 residues in the CDR3. Deletions cut 5 bases from V and 8 bases from J, with 12 bases between. Germline V gene sequence: CDR1 MNHEY, CDR2 SVGAGI. The CDR3 sequence is CASSLQHREKLFF. In nucleotides, the CDR3 is TGTGCCAGCAGTCTACAGCACAGAGAAAAACTGTTTTTT.

The CDR3 sequence is CASRTDSINYGYTF. The CDR3 bases are TGTGCCAGCCGCACGGACAGTATTAACTATGGCTACACCTTC. The chain carries TRBV6-7 and TRBJ1-2; D may be TRBD1 (6 bases). TRBV6-7 belongs to the ORF category, with a function that is uncertain. CDR3 size: 14 residues. Trimming left V 8 bases short and J 1 base short, with 14 bases between.

The CDR3 DNA reads TGTGCCAGCAGCCAAGGACGGGATACGCAGTATTTT. Amino acids: CASSQGRDTQYF. The rearrangement uses TRBV7-8 and TRBJ2-3; D is unclear. V was pared by 5 bases and J by 6 bases, with 9 bases between. CDR3 length equals 12 residues. The germline V gene encodes CDR1 SGHVS and CDR2 FQNEAQ.

A single count supports this clone. J is TRBJ2-5 and V is TRBV5-4; 8 bases map to TRBD1. This CDR3 region has 15 residues. Trimming at V came to 3 bases and at J to 5 bases, leaving 9 bases not matched to a gene. Germline V gives CDR1 SGHNT, CDR2 YYREEE (reference sequence). CDR3 region: CASSSQGAGGETQYF. CDR3 coding DNA: TGTGCCAGCAGCTCGCAGGGGGCAGGAGGGGAGACCCAGTACTTC.

The chain couples TRBV2 to TRBJ1-2, with D hard to call. Germline V gene data show CDR1 as SNHLY and CDR2 as FYNNEI. V dropped 2 bases and J dropped 5 bases, with 18 bases sitting between them. The CDR3 consists of 16 residues. Here the CDR3 reads CASSERLAAARYGYTF. As DNA, the CDR3 is TGTGCCAGCAGTGAAAGGCTTGCGGCCGCCCGGTATGGCTACACCTTC.

This clone turned up a few times. The chain uses TRBV10-3 and TRBJ2-7; 8 positions match TRBD2. This CDR3 is built from 15 residues. V lost 2 bases to trimming and J lost 6 bases; unmatched junction nucleotides: 9. Germline V gene lookup returns CDR1 ENHRY and CDR2 SYGVKD. CDR3 DNA: TGTGCCATCAGTGAGAGCGGGAGTGAAATCTCCGAGCAGTACTTC. This codes for CAISESGSEISEQYF.

The chain's CDR3 is CASSQGRSSGETQYF. The CDR3 bases are TGTGCCAGCAGCCAAGGCAGGTCGTCTGGGGAGACCCAGTACTTC. The gene calls are TRBV7-9 and TRBJ2-5; D is unclear. Germline CDR1 and CDR2: SEHNR and FQNEAQ (reference sequence). The V gene lost 5 bases and the J gene lost 5 bases, with 18 bases spanning the gap. This CDR3 region has 15 residues.

This clone is a singleton in its sample. The rearrangement uses TRBV9 and TRBJ2-1; TRBD2 is a possible D gene (6 bases). Germline values: CDR1 SGDLS, CDR2 YYNGEE. The length of the CDR3 is 13 residues. The V and J ends lost 2 bases and 7 bases respectively, with 10 bases between them. CDR3 residues: CASSVSGVNEQFF. CDR3 sequence (DNA): TGTGCCAGCAGCGTTTCGGGAGTAAATGAGCAGTTCTTC.

The CDR3 sequence is CASSPGGGNQPQHF. The CDR3 DNA follows: TGTGCCAGCAGTCCAGGGGGCGGCAATCAGCCCCAGCATTTT. The chain uses TRBV2 and TRBJ1-5, with 8 bases aligning to TRBD1. The CDR3 runs 14 residues. From germline, CDR1 is SNHLY and CDR2 FYNNEI. The V segment lost 5 bases and the J segment 2 bases; nucleotides outside the gene matches: 2.

V and J are TRBV11-3 and TRBJ2-2; D perhaps matches TRBD1 (8 bases). Between the trimmed V and J ends, which lost 5 bases and 5 bases, there was a span of 18 bases. The CDR3 covers 16 residues. Per germline, CDR1 SGHNT and CDR2 YENEEA. The CDR3 DNA reads as TGTGCCAGCAGCCCAGGGGGCGGGAGAATGACCGGGGAGCTGTTTTTT. Encoded protein: CASSPGGGRMTGELFF.

The chain employs TRBV10-3 and TRBJ2-2; 11 bases agree with TRBD2. CDR1 is ENHRY, CDR2 SYGVKD, per germline. The CDR3 runs 16 residues. Losses at the gene ends were 6 bases for V and 4 bases for J; bases not matched to a gene: 7. Here the CDR3 reads CAIRGTSGGGTGELFF. In nucleotides, the CDR3 is TGTGCCATCAGGGGGACTAGCGGAGGGGGCACCGGGGAGCTGTTTTTT.

This chain links TRBV10-3 with TRBJ2-7; 8 bases fit TRBD1. There are 14 residues in the CDR3. The trim removed 6 bases at V and 6 bases at J, leaving 10 bases unmatched. CDR1 is ENHRY, CDR2 SYGVKD, per germline. CDR3 protein: CAIRGAGQGSEQYF. For the CDR3, the DNA is TGTGCCATCAGGGGGGCTGGACAGGGTTCCGAGCAGTACTTC.

This clone showed up just once. Other DNA sequences in the same sample also yield this CDR3. The V call is TRBV30, the J call TRBJ2-3; D tentatively reads TRBD1 or TRBD2 (5 bases each). Germline V gene lookup returns CDR1 GTSNPN and CDR2 SVGIG (reference sequence). The V and J ends lost 0 bases and 5 bases respectively, with 12 bases between them. The CDR3 sequence is 14 residues long. CDR3 protein: CAWSVSGRGDTQYF. For the CDR3, the DNA is TGTGCCTGGAGTGTATCGGGAAGGGGAGATACGCAGTATTTT.

This clone was counted between two and nine times. J is TRBJ1-5 and V is TRBV6-1; TRBD1 might be the D (5 bases). CDR1 MNHNS and CDR2 SASEGT come from the germline V gene. This CDR3 contains 15 residues. V was pared by 6 bases and J by 0 bases, with 12 bases between. CDR3 DNA sequence: TGTGCCAGCAGGGACACCAGCTATAGCAATCAGCCCCAGCATTTT. Protein product: CASRDTSYSNQPQHF.

The gene calls are TRBV2 and TRBJ2-1; 15 nucleotides align to TRBD2. The germline gives CDR1 SNHLY, CDR2 FYNNEI. The V segment lost 3 bases and the J segment 6 bases; nucleotides outside the gene matches: 3. This CDR3 has 16 amino acids. The CDR3 DNA follows: TGTGCCAGCAGTGATGAGGGACTAGCGGGAGGCAATGAGCAGTTCTTC. This gives the protein CASSDEGLAGGNEQFF.

The gene calls are TRBV29-1 and TRBJ1-1, with D perhaps matching TRBD1 (6 bases). Trimming cost V 7 bases and J 3 bases, with 12 bases left between them. This CDR3 region has 12 residues. The germline gives CDR1 SQVTM, CDR2 ANQGSEA. The CDR3 DNA is TGCAGCGGTGGACAGTCCCACACTGAAGCTTTCTTT. This sequence encodes CSGGQSHTEAFF.

This clone was observed a single time. The chain recombines TRBV6-1 with TRBJ1-1, with D unresolved. The CDR3 contains 13 residues. V lost 4 bases to trimming and J lost 1 base, with 7 bases between them. CDR1 is MNHNS, CDR2 SASEGT, per germline. CDR3 in amino acids: CASSGTENTEAFF. The CDR3 coding sequence is TGTGCCAGCAGTGGTACAGAGAACACTGAAGCTTTCTTT.

This chain links TRBV19 with TRBJ2-1; perhaps TRBD1 as D (5 bases). The CDR3 is 14 residues long. V lost 2 bases and J lost 9, with 14 bases in between. The germline CDR1 and CDR2 sequences are LNHDA and SQIVND (reference sequence). CDR3 nucleotides: TGTGCCAGTAGTATAAACCAAGGGGATGGTGAGCAGTTCTTC. Translated, it gives CASSINQGDGEQFF.

J is TRBJ2-5 and V is TRBV10-3; D is possibly TRBD2 (6 bases). The CDR3 has 14 amino acids. Germline CDR1 ENHRY, CDR2 SYGVKD. V was clipped by 6 bases and J by 1 base, with 12 bases between them. The CDR3 is CAISRLAVQETQYF. In DNA form, the CDR3 reads TGTGCCATCAGCCGATTAGCGGTCCAAGAGACCCAGTACTTC.

The table lists this clone with a few counts. The chain combines TRBV4-1 with TRBJ2-1; D gene uncertain. The ends were cut back, 1 base at V and 12 bases at J, with 10 bases in the middle. CDR3 size: 12 residues. Germline-derived CDR1 and CDR2 are MGHRA and YSYEKL. The CDR3 sequence: CASSQGGYGQFF. CDR3 nucleotide sequence: TGCGCCAGCAGCCAAGGGGGATATGGGCAGTTCTTC.

This clone has just a few counts. The genes are TRBV19 and TRBJ1-2; D remains ambiguous. Germline V gene sequence: CDR1 LNHDA, CDR2 SQIVND (reference sequence). The CDR3 is 16 amino acids. V lost 0 bases to trimming and J lost 2 bases, with 13 bases between them. CDR3 in amino acids: CASSIDPALSNYGYTF. For the CDR3, the DNA is TGTGCCAGTAGTATAGATCCTGCGCTTAGCAACTATGGCTACACCTTC.

CDR3 amino acids: CASTVRGDYEQYF. The CDR3 DNA sequence: TGTGCCAGCACCGTAAGAGGGGATTACGAGCAGTACTTC. V gene TRBV13 combines with J gene TRBJ2-7, with D perhaps TRBD1 or TRBD2 (5 bases each). The CDR3 has 13 amino acids. In germline, CDR1 is PRHDT, CDR2 FYEKMQ (reference sequence). V lost 7 bases and J 4 bases, leaving 14 bases between the germline ends. Full variable domain (missing parts from reference TRBV13 and TRBJ2-7): AAGVIQSPRHLIKEKRETATLKCYPIPRHDTVYWYQQGPGQDPQFLISFYEKMQSDKGSIPDRFSAQQFSDYHSELNMSSLELGDSALYFCASTVRGDYEQYFGPGTRLTVT.

The chain has TRBV30 and TRBJ2-7; weak D call: TRBD2 (6 bases). Trimming shortened V by 5 bases and J by 5 bases, and 22 bases separated the two germline ends. The CDR3 runs to 15 residues. In germline, CDR1 is GTSNPN, CDR2 SVGIG (reference sequence). The CDR3 region has the DNA TGTGCCTGGCTCTACGGGTTGGGGGGAGACCACGAGCAGTACTTC. It yields the protein CAWLYGLGGDHEQYF.

This clone was observed a few times. The rearrangement uses TRBV6-1 and TRBJ2-7, with 10 positions matching TRBD1. Germline values: CDR1 MNHNS, CDR2 SASEGT. This CDR3 comprises 17 residues. V shed 1 base and J 5 bases; nucleotides not matched to a gene: 11. The DNA of the CDR3 is TGTGCCAGCAGTGAAGGGCCACTACCGGGACAGGGGAACGAGCAGTACTTC. Encoded protein: CASSEGPLPGQGNEQYF.